This T cell receptor (beta chain) was found in a study of OX40 agonist ivuxolimab in advanced cancers. About the study: Under the entry rules, prior anti-PD-1, anti-PD-L1 or anti-CTLA-4 therapy was allowed, and roughly 43% had some.

TCRdb's table, derived via immunoSEQ multiplex PCR, lists solely in-frame clones and lacks some. The sample lists tens of thousands of clones; roughly 84% were seen once. The CDR3 consists of 15 residues. The V segment lost 3 bases and the J segment 5 bases; nucleotides outside the gene matches: 10. CDR1 LNHDA and CDR2 SQIVND come from the germline V gene (reference sequence). This chain joins TRBV19 and TRBJ2-7; 7 nucleotides agree with TRBD1. Here the sequenced sample was CD4+ or CD8+ T cells sorted from blood, taken in a trial of the OX40 agonist ivuxolimab. The sequence was collected from an adult with an advanced solid tumor such as melanoma, head and neck, liver or kidney cancer. The CDR3 DNA reads as TGTGCCAGTAGTATTCATGCATCTAGGGGGCACGAGCAGTACTTC. It translates to CASSIHASRGHEQYF.